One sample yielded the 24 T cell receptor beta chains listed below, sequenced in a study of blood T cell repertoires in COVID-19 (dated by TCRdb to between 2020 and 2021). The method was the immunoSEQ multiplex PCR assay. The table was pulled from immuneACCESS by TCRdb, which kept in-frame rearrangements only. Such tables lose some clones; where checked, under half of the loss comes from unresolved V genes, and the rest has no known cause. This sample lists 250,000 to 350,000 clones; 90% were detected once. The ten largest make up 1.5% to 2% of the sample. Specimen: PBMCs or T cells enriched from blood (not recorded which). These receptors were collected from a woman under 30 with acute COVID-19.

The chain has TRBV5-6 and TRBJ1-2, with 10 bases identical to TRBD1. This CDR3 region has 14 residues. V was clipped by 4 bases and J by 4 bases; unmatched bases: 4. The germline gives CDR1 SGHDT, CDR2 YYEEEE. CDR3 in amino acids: CASSPGQGVYGYTF. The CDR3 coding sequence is TGTGCCAGCAGCCCAGGACAGGGGGTCTATGGCTACACCTTC.

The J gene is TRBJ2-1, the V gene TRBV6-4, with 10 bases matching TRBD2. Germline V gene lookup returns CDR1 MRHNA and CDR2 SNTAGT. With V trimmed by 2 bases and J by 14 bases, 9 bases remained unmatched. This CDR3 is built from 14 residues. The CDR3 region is CASSDQILAGVKFF. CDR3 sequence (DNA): TGTGCCAGCAGTGACCAGATCCTAGCGGGAGTCAAGTTCTTC.

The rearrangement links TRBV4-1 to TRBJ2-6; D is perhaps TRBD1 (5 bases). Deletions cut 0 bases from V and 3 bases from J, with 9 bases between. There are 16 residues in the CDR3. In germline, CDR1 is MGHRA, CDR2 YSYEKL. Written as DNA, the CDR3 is TGCGCCAGCAGCCAAGACAGGGTGGGTGGGGCCAACGTCCTGACTTTC. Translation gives CASSQDRVGGANVLTF.

The CDR3: CASSISGTDTQYF. In DNA, the CDR3 is TGCGCCAGCAGCATTTCCGGCACAGATACGCAGTATTTT. The V gene is TRBV5-1, the J gene TRBJ2-3; D gene ambiguous. Germline V gene lookup returns CDR1 SGHRS and CDR2 YFSETQ. Between the trimmed V and J ends, which lost 4 bases and 1 base, there was a span of 7 bases. The CDR3 extends over 13 amino acids.

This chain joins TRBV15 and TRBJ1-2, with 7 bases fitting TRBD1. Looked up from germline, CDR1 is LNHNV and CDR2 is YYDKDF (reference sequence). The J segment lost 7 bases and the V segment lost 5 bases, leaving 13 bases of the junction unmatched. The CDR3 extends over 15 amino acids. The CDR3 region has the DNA TGTGCCACCAGCGGGGATCGACAGGGAATACGTGGCTACACCTTC. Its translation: CATSGDRQGIRGYTF.

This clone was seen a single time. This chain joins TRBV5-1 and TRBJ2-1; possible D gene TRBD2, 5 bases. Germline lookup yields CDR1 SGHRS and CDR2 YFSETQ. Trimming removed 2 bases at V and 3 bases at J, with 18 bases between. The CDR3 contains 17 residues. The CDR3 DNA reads TGCGCCAGCAGCTTTTTGGGTGGAGAGGGAAACTACAATGAGCAGTTCTTC. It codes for CASSFLGGEGNYNEQFF.

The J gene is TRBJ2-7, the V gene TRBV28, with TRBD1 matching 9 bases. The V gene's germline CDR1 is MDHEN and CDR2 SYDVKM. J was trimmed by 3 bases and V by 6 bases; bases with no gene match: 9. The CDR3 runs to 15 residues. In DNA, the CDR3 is TGTGCCAGCAGCCGGACAGGGGCGGTTCTCTACGAGCAGTACTTC. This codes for CASSRTGAVLYEQYF.

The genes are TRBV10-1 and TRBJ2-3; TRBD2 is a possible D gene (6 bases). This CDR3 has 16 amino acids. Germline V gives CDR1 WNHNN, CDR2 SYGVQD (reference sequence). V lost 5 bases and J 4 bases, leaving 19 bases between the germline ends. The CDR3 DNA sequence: TGCGCCAGCAGTCCCCGAGGTGGGGGGTTAGCAGATACGCAGTATTTT. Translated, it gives CASSPRGGGLADTQYF.

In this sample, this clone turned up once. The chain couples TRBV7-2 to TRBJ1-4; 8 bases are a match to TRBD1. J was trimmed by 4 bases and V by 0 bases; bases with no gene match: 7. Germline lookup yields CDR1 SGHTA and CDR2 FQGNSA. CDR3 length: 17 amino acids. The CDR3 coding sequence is TGTGCCAGCAGCTTAGCCGGGCAGGGGGCCGTTAATGAAAAACTGTTTTTT. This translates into CASSLAGQGAVNEKLFF.

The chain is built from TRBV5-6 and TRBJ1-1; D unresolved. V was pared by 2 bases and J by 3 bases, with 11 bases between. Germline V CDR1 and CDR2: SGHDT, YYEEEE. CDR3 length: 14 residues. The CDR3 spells CASSLYLRYTEAFF. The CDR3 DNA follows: TGTGCCAGCAGCTTATACTTGCGATACACTGAAGCTTTCTTT. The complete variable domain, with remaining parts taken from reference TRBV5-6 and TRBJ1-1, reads DAGVTQSPTHLIKTRGQQVTLRCSPKSGHDTVSWYQQALGQGPQFIFQYYEEEERQRGNFPDRFSGHQFPNYSSELNVNALLLGDSALYLCASSLYLRYTEAFFGQGTRLTVV.

The CDR3 region is CASSLRTGKGYTF. The CDR3 DNA is TGTGCCAGCAGTTTACGGACAGGGAAGGGCTACACCTTC. V and J are TRBV28 and TRBJ1-2; 8 bases are a match to TRBD1. Germline CDR1 reads MDHEN; CDR2 reads SYDVKM. Trimming took 2 bases from V and 8 from J; bases not matched to a gene: 4. The CDR3 has 13 residues.

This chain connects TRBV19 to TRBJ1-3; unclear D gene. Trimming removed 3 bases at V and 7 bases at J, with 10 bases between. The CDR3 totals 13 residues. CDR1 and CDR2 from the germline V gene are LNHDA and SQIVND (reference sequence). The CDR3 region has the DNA TGTGCCAGTAGTATCCCTACCAGGAACACCATATATTTT. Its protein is CASSIPTRNTIYF.

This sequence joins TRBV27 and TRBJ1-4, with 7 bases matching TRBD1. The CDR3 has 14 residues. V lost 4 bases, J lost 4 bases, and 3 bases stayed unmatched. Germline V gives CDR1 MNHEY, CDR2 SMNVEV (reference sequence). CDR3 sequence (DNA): TGTGCCAGCAGTTGGACAGGCCTTAATGAAAAACTGTTTTTT. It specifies CASSWTGLNEKLFF.

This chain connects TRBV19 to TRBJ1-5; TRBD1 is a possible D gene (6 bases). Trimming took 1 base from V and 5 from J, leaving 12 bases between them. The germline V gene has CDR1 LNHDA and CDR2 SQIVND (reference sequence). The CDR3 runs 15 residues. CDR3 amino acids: CASSIVGHDHQPQHF. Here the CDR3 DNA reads TGTGCCAGTAGTATAGTGGGACACGACCATCAGCCCCAGCATTTT.

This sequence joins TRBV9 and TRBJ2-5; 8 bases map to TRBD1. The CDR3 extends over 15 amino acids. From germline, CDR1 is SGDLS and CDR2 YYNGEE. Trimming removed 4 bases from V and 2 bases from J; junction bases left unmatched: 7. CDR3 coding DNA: TGTGCCAGCAGCTTAGGACAGGGAGCACAAGAGACCCAGTACTTC. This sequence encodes CASSLGQGAQETQYF.

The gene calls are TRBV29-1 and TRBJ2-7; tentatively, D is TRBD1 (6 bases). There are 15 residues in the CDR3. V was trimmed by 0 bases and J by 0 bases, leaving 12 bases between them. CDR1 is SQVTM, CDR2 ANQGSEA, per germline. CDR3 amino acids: CSVEDRDTRSYEQYF. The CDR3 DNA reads TGCAGCGTTGAAGACCGGGACACCCGCTCCTACGAGCAGTACTTC.

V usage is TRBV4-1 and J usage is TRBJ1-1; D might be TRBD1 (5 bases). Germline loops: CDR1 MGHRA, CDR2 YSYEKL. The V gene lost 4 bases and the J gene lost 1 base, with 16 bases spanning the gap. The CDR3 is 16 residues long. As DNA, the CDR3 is TGCGCCAGCAGCCCTCAAGCGGGGGTTCCGAACACTGAAGCTTTCTTT. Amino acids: CASSPQAGVPNTEAFF.

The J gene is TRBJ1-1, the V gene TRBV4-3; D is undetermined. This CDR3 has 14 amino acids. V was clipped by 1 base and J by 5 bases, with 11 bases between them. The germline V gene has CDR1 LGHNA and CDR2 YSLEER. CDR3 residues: CASSQGGVRTEAFF. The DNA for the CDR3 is TGCGCCAGCAGCCAAGGGGGAGTTCGTACTGAAGCTTTCTTT.

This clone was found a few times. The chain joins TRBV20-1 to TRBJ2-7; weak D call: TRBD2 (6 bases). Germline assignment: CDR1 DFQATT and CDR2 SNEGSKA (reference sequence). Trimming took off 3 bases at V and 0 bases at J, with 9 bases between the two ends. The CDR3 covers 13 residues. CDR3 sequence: CSASGGDSYEQYF. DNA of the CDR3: TGCAGTGCTAGTGGCGGGGACTCCTACGAGCAGTACTTC.

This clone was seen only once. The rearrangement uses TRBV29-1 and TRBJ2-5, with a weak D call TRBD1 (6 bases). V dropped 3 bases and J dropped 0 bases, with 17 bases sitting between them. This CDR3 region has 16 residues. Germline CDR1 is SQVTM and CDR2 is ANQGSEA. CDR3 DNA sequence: TGCAGCGTTGAGGACAGCGAACTAGGGAACCAAGAGACCCAGTACTTC. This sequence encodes CSVEDSELGNQETQYF.

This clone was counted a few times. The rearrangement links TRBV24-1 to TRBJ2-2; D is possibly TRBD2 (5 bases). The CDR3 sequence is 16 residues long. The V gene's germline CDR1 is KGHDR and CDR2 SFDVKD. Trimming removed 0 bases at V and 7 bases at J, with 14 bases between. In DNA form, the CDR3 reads TGTGCCACCAGTGATTTGGTTCTAGCTGGTGGCGGGGAGCTGTTTTTT. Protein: CATSDLVLAGGGELFF.

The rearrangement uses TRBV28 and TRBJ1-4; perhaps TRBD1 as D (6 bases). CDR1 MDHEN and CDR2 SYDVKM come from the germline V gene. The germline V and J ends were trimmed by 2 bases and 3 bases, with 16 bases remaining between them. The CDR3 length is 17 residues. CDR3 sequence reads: CASSLQSSDSSNEKLFF. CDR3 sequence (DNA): TGTGCCAGCAGTTTACAATCCTCGGACAGCTCTAATGAAAAACTGTTTTTT.

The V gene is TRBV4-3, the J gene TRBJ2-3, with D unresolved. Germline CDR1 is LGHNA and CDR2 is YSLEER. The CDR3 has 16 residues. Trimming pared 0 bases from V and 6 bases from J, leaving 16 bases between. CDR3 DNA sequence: TGCGCCAGCAGCCAAGATTTTCCCGAGAGAGGTGATACGCAGTATTTT. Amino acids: CASSQDFPERGDTQYF.

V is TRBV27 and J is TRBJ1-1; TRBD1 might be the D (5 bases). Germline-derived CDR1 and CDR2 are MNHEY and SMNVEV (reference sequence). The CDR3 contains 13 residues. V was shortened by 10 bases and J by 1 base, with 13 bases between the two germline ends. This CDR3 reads CATWGLKNTEAFF. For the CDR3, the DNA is TGTGCCACCTGGGGACTGAAGAACACTGAAGCTTTCTTT.